One sample yielded the 4 T cell receptor beta chains listed below, sequenced in a study of blood T cells in healthy people across ages. Combining a sample-barcoded 5' primer with a J-beta primer mix, a second PCR ran for roughly 7 to 12 cycles. TCRdb reprocessed the 5' RACE reads with MiXCR, giving one entry per CDR3 protein. This sample has around 790,000 distinct CDR3 sequences, with around 42% found just once. Sequenced material: blood. The receptor source for this set is a man aged 60 to 75 in good health.

This clonotype has more than one count but fewer than ten. The chain is built from TRBV6-6 and TRBJ2-7, with D tentatively TRBD1 (5 bases). The J call may be mistaken, given a closer DNA end match to TRBJ2-5. Germline V gene sequence: CDR1 MNHNY, CDR2 SVGAGI (reference sequence). The CDR3 loop spans 12 amino acids. The DNA of the CDR3 is TGTGCCAGCCGGCAGGGCAGGGAGACCCAGTACTTC. It encodes CASRQGRETQYF.

This clonotype appeared a few times. This may be a read error: a much more frequent sequence differs by one nucleotide. The chain is built from TRBV11-2 and TRBJ2-3; 8 bases are shared with TRBD2. This CDR3 comprises 15 residues. Per the germline V gene, CDR1 is SGHAT and CDR2 is FQNNGV. CDR3 coding DNA: TGTGCCGGCAGATTAGCGGGGACTAGCACAGATACGCAGTATTTT. Translated, it gives CAGRLAGTSTDTQYF.

The V gene is TRBV6-5, the J gene TRBJ2-5; 10 positions match TRBD1. V was clipped by 6 bases and J by 1 base; unmatched bases: 5. CDR1 is MNHEY and CDR2 is SVGAGI in the germline V gene. The CDR3 has 15 residues. CDR3 nucleotides: TGTGCCAGCAGCTCGGACAGGGGGGCCCAAGAGACCCAGTACTTC. It yields the protein CASSSDRGAQETQYF.

This clonotype showed up just a few times. The chain couples TRBV7-3 to TRBJ2-1; no clear D gene. The germline gives CDR1 SGHTA, CDR2 FQGTGA. The CDR3 has 14 residues. The V and J ends lost 0 bases and 2 bases respectively, with 5 bases between them. CDR3 in DNA: TGTGCCAGCAGCTTAACAGGCCCCTACAATGAGCAGTTCTTC. Its protein is CASSLTGPYNEQFF.